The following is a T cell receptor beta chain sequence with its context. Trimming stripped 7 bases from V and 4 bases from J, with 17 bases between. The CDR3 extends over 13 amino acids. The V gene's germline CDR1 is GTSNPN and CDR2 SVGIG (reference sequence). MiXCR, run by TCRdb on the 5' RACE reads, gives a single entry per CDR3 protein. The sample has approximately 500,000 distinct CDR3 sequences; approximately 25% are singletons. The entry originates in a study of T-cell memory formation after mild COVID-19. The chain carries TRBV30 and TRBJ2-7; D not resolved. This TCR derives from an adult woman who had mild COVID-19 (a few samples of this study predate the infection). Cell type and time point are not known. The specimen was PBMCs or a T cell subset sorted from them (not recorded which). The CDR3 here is CAFRNSGVYEQYF. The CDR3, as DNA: TGTGCCTTCCGGAACTCGGGCGTATACGAGCAGTACTTC.